This paragraph reports one T cell receptor beta chain. The sample originates from a study of blood T cell repertoires in COVID-19. Study-level information: Sample material is recorded as cDNA or gDNA derived from T cells, B-cell-depleted T cells, or PBMCs.

Methods used by the authors: Cell counts per sample came from amplifying reference gene primers. Data came from immunoSEQ multiplex PCR; TCRdb stores just in-frame clones and leaves some out. V, J and clone size are taken as reported in that table, and D and trimming were inferred from the DNA itself. The top ten hold under 11% of the sample, which has about 370,000 clones, more than 70% seen once. In Seattle, patients joined the study during active infection and were tracked longitudinally. The germline V gene encodes CDR1 LNHNV and CDR2 YYDKDF (reference sequence). Trimming stripped 8 bases from V and 5 bases from J, with 18 bases between. This CDR3 contains 15 residues.

The V call is TRBV15, the J call TRBJ2-2, with a weak D call TRBD1 (5 bases). Material: peripheral blood. This clonotype was sampled from a woman in her thirties with COVID-19, enrolled during active disease. The CDR3 coding sequence is TGTGCCACCTTAGAACGCCTAGGGGCTACCGGGGAGCTGTTTTTT. Protein: CATLERLGATGELFF.